The 26 T cell receptor beta chains given below trace back to one sample, sequenced in a study of blood T cell repertoires in COVID-19. Data came from immunoSEQ multiplex PCR; TCRdb stores just in-frame clones and leaves some out. This table holds around 150,000 clones, more than 80% found once. The sequencing sample was made of peripheral blood. The source of these receptors is a woman in her sixties or seventies with active COVID-19.

V is TRBV7-8 and J is TRBJ1-5, with 10 nucleotides matching TRBD1. This CDR3 has 19 residues. From germline, CDR1 is SGHVS and CDR2 FQNEAQ. Losses at the gene ends were 2 bases for V and 1 base for J; bases not matched to a gene: 11. CDR3 sequence: CASSLRRDRGGGSNQPQHF. The DNA of the CDR3 is TGTGCCAGCAGCTTACGAAGGGACAGGGGCGGAGGAAGCAATCAGCCCCAGCATTTT.

The chain employs TRBV18 and TRBJ1-1; 7 nucleotides agree with TRBD1. V lost 3 bases and J lost 0; bases outside the gene matches: 4. The CDR3 covers 15 residues. Germline V gene lookup returns CDR1 KGHSH and CDR2 LQKENI. CDR3 residues: CASSPGTDLNTEAFF. CDR3 nucleotides: TGTGCCAGCTCACCCGGGACAGACCTGAACACTGAAGCTTTCTTT.

This clone was observed a single time. This chain uses TRBV27 with TRBJ2-3; 7 nucleotides align to TRBD1. Trimming cost V 5 bases and J 0 bases; bases outside gene matches: 5. This CDR3 has 15 amino acids. Germline V gene lookup returns CDR1 MNHEY and CDR2 SMNVEV (reference sequence). CDR3 bases: TGTGCCAGCAGTCCGTACAGGGGTAGCACAGATACGCAGTATTTT. Protein: CASSPYRGSTDTQYF.

The rearrangement uses TRBV5-1 and TRBJ1-1, with D maybe TRBD1 (5 bases). The V gene lost 0 bases and the J gene lost 4 bases, with 10 bases spanning the gap. Germline CDR1 SGHRS, CDR2 YFSETQ. CDR3 length: 14 amino acids. The CDR3 bases are TGCGCCAGCAGCTTGGAGCCTCAGGGCACTGAAGCTTTCTTT. Translating gives CASSLEPQGTEAFF.

The rearrangement uses TRBV11-3 and TRBJ2-2, with 8 bases matching TRBD2. In germline, CDR1 is SGHNT, CDR2 YENEEA. The CDR3 is 16 amino acids. Unmatched junction bases numbered 9, after V lost 4 bases and J lost 5 bases. The CDR3 reads CASSSQAGVGTGELFF. The CDR3 DNA reads TGTGCCAGCAGCTCCCAAGCGGGAGTGGGAACCGGGGAGCTGTTTTTT.

This rearrangement joins TRBV7-3 to TRBJ2-7, with 11 bases that match TRBD2. The length of the CDR3 is 19 residues. Germline V CDR1 and CDR2: SGHTA, FQGTGA. V was clipped by 0 bases and J by 6 bases; unmatched bases: 16. This CDR3 is CASSLTASGRSGSLREQYF. CDR3 bases: TGTGCCAGCAGCTTAACAGCTAGCGGGAGGTCCGGAAGTCTACGCGAGCAGTACTTC. The full variable domain, completed using reference TRBV7-3 and TRBJ2-7, is GAGVSQTPSNKVTEKGKYVELRCDPISGHTALYWYRQSLGQGPEFLIYFQGTGAADDSGLPNDRFFAVRPEGSVSTLKIQRTERGDSAVYLCASSLTASGRSGSLREQYFGPGTRLTVT.

The V gene is TRBV28, the J gene TRBJ1-6; no clear D. The CDR3 loop spans 13 amino acids. With 5 bases removed from V and 11 bases from J, the gap between germline ends came to 13 bases. Looked up from germline, CDR1 is MDHEN and CDR2 is SYDVKM. CDR3: CASSPPHLAPLHF. The CDR3 DNA reads TGTGCCAGCAGTCCCCCCCACTTGGCACCCCTCCACTTT.

This clone was recorded only once. The genes are TRBV6-5 and TRBJ2-7; possibly TRBD2 for D (7 bases). Germline loops: CDR1 MNHEY, CDR2 SVGAGI. The CDR3 totals 15 residues. V was cut by 7 bases and J by 3 bases, with 19 bases left in between. DNA of the CDR3: TGTGCCAGCATGCCGGGGGGCAGGTTATTCTACGAGCAGTACTTC. Residues: CASMPGGRLFYEQYF.

The J gene is TRBJ2-3, the V gene TRBV25-1; 9 positions match TRBD2. The CDR3 is 15 residues long. CDR1 MGHDK and CDR2 SYGVNS come from the germline V gene. The V gene end was trimmed by 4 bases and the J gene end by 4 bases; junction bases not matched to a gene: 6. CDR3 nucleotide sequence: TGTGCCAGCAGTGTTCCCGGGACTAGCTCAGATACGCAGTATTTT. This gives the protein CASSVPGTSSDTQYF.

J is TRBJ1-1 and V is TRBV29-1, with 9 bases that match TRBD1. Germline CDR1 is SQVTM and CDR2 is ANQGSEA. Trimming removed 5 bases from V and 11 bases from J; junction bases left unmatched: 12. This CDR3 region has 13 residues. CDR3 protein: CSVSNRGLLEAFF. The CDR3 DNA sequence: TGCAGCGTTAGTAACAGGGGGCTGTTGGAGGCTTTCTTT. The variable domain in full, completed from reference TRBV29-1 and TRBJ1-1, reads SAVISQKPSRDICQRGTSLTIQCQVDSQVTMMFWYRQQPGQSLTLIATANQGSEATYESGFVIDKFPISRPNLTFSTLTVSNMSPEDSSIYLCSVSNRGLLEAFFGQGTRLTVV.

This clone has a single count. This CDR3 reads CASSYRDRGYNEQFF. The CDR3 DNA reads TGTGCCAGCAGCTACCGGGACAGGGGCTACAATGAGCAGTTCTTC. This rearrangement joins TRBV5-5 to TRBJ2-1, with 10 nucleotides matching TRBD1. This CDR3 region has 15 residues. V lost 3 bases and J lost 3; bases outside the gene matches: 3. The germline gives CDR1 SGHKS, CDR2 YYEKEE (reference sequence).

The genes are TRBV7-8 and TRBJ1-2, with TRBD1 matching 8 bases. V gave up 5 bases and J gave up 12 bases; unmatched junction bases: 11. The CDR3 contains 13 residues. Per the germline V gene, CDR1 is SGHVS and CDR2 is FQNEAQ. CDR3: CASSIAGTGSNTF. The CDR3 DNA sequence: TGTGCCAGCAGCATCGCCGGGACAGGATCTAACACCTTC.

This clone was observed a single time. The chain couples TRBV11-3 to TRBJ2-7; 10 bases map to TRBD2. The J segment lost 5 bases and the V segment lost 6 bases, leaving 13 bases of the junction unmatched. Germline V gives CDR1 SGHNT, CDR2 YENEEA. This CDR3 has 16 amino acids. CDR3 nucleotide sequence: TGTGCCAGCAGTCGCCGAGGAGCGGGAGGGCACCACGAGCAGTACTTC. This translates into CASSRRGAGGHHEQYF.

The rearrangement links TRBV28 to TRBJ2-7; TRBD1 might be the D (6 bases). This CDR3 has 16 residues. In germline, CDR1 is MDHEN, CDR2 SYDVKM. The V end was cut by 4 bases, the J end by 2 bases, with 18 bases between. Here the CDR3 DNA reads TGTGCCAGCAGTTACTTATATCGACAGGACACCTACGAGCAGTACTTC. The encoded protein is CASSYLYRQDTYEQYF.

The sample holds one count of this clone. This rearrangement joins TRBV18 to TRBJ2-7; TRBD2 agrees at 14 bases. The germline CDR1 and CDR2 sequences are KGHSH and LQKENI. CDR3 length: 20 amino acids. V gave up 3 bases and J gave up 5 bases; unmatched junction bases: 18. This chain's CDR3 is CASSPKGGLAGAHKSDEQYF. CDR3 nucleotide sequence: TGTGCCAGCTCACCCAAGGGGGGACTAGCGGGAGCCCACAAGAGTGACGAGCAGTACTTC.

This chain's CDR3 is CASRERRRDQETQYF. The CDR3 region has the DNA TGTGCCAGCAGGGAACGGAGGAGAGACCAAGAGACCCAGTACTTC. V usage is TRBV2 and J usage is TRBJ2-5; weak D call: TRBD2 (5 bases). This CDR3 region has 15 residues. V was pared by 6 bases and J by 0 bases, with 14 bases between. Germline assignment: CDR1 SNHLY and CDR2 FYNNEI.

V gene TRBV15 combines with J gene TRBJ1-4, with D possibly matching TRBD1 (5 bases). Germline-derived CDR1 and CDR2 are LNHNV and YYDKDF (reference sequence). Trimming removed 1 base from V and 8 bases from J, with 14 bases in between. The CDR3 loop spans 15 amino acids. The CDR3, as DNA: TGTGCCACCAGCAGAGCAGCGGGGAGGGGAGAAAAACTGTTTTTT. It translates to CATSRAAGRGEKLFF.

This clone has just one count. The rearrangement joins TRBV7-8 to TRBJ2-7; the match to TRBD1 covers 8 bases. The J segment lost 3 bases and the V segment lost 4 bases, leaving 5 bases of the junction unmatched. Germline V gene lookup returns CDR1 SGHVS and CDR2 FQNEAQ. The CDR3 runs 14 residues. Here the CDR3 reads CASSWDRRSYEQYF. DNA of the CDR3: TGTGCCAGCAGCTGGGACAGGCGTAGCTACGAGCAGTACTTC.

This chain joins TRBV28 and TRBJ2-4; D perhaps matches TRBD2 (5 bases). Trimming removed 3 bases from V and 13 bases from J, with 10 bases in between. Germline V gives CDR1 MDHEN, CDR2 SYDVKM. This CDR3 contains 11 residues. The CDR3 DNA is TGTGCCAGCAGTTTCGGGGTAGCCCAGTACTTC. Its protein product is CASSFGVAQYF.

This clone is a singleton in its sample. This chain links TRBV9 with TRBJ2-1, with TRBD2 as a possible D gene (5 bases). V was cut by 0 bases and J by 6 bases, with 10 bases left in between. This CDR3 region has 14 residues. CDR1 and CDR2 from the germline V gene are SGDLS and YYNGEE. CDR3 residues: CASSVGPSTNEQFF. The DNA for the CDR3 is TGTGCCAGCAGCGTAGGACCTAGCACCAATGAGCAGTTCTTC.

This chain connects TRBV4-1 to TRBJ1-1; 7 bases line up with TRBD1. The trim removed 2 bases at V and 4 bases at J, leaving 7 bases unmatched. Germline assignment: CDR1 MGHRA and CDR2 YSYEKL. The CDR3 extends over 15 amino acids. The CDR3 loop reads CASSQTEGARTEAFF. In nucleotides, the CDR3 is TGCGCCAGCAGCCAAACCGAGGGGGCGCGCACTGAAGCTTTCTTT.

The chain carries TRBV5-1 and TRBJ2-2; no firm D call. Germline lookup yields CDR1 SGHRS and CDR2 YFSETQ. CDR3 length: 15 amino acids. The ends were cut back, 2 bases at V and 4 bases at J, with 12 bases in the middle. This CDR3 is CASSFGTDITGELFF. The DNA for the CDR3 is TGCGCCAGCAGCTTCGGCACTGACATCACCGGGGAGCTGTTTTTT.

This clone has more than one count but fewer than ten. V gene TRBV19 combines with J gene TRBJ1-5; no clear D. Germline CDR1 and CDR2: LNHDA and SQIVND (reference sequence). There are 15 residues in the CDR3. V lost 0 bases to trimming and J lost 6 bases, with 12 bases between them. This chain's CDR3 is CASSIDAAIGQPQHF. The CDR3 DNA reads as TGTGCCAGTAGTATAGATGCGGCAATCGGTCAGCCCCAGCATTTT.

J is TRBJ2-7 and V is TRBV6-4; D is perhaps TRBD1 (5 bases). The CDR3 is made up of 15 amino acids. The germline V gene has CDR1 MRHNA and CDR2 SNTAGT. V lost 2 bases, J lost 4 bases, and 15 bases lay in between. Here the CDR3 DNA reads TGTGCCAGCAGTGACCTTGCCCGACAGTCATACGAGCAGTACTTC. It specifies CASSDLARQSYEQYF.

The J gene is TRBJ2-1, the V gene TRBV7-8, with D possibly TRBD1 on 5 matching bases. The V and J ends lost 5 bases and 0 bases respectively, with 14 bases between them. This CDR3 spans 16 amino acids. CDR1 and CDR2 (germline): SGHVS, FQNEAQ. For the CDR3, the DNA is TGTGCCAGCAGCCTAAGGGCAGACAGCTCCTACAATGAGCAGTTCTTC. Translating it yields CASSLRADSSYNEQFF.

The V gene is TRBV28, the J gene TRBJ2-7; 10 nucleotides align to TRBD1. The CDR3 contains 14 residues. After removal of 6 bases from V and 5 bases from J, the junction contained 7 bases not matched to a gene. Germline CDR1 and CDR2: MDHEN and SYDVKM. The CDR3, as DNA: TGTGCCAGCAGGACGGGACAGGGGAGGAACGAGCAGTACTTC. Its translation is CASRTGQGRNEQYF.